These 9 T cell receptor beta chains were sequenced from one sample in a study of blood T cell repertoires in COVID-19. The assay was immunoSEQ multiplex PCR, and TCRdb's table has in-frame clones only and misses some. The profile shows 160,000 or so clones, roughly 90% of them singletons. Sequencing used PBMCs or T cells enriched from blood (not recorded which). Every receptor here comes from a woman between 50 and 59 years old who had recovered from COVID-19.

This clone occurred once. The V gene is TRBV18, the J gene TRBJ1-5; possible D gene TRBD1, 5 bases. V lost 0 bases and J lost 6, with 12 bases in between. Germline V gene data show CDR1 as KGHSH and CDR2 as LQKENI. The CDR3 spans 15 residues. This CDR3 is CASSPPGAGGQPQHF. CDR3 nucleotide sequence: TGTGCCAGCTCACCACCGGGCGCGGGGGGTCAGCCCCAGCATTTT.

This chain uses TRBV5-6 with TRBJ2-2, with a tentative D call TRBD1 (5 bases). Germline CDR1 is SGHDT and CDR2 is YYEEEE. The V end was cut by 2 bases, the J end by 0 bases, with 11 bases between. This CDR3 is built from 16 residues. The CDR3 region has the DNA TGTGCCAGCAGCTTCGGGCAGGGCGCGAACACCGGGGAGCTGTTTTTT. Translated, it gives CASSFGQGANTGELFF.

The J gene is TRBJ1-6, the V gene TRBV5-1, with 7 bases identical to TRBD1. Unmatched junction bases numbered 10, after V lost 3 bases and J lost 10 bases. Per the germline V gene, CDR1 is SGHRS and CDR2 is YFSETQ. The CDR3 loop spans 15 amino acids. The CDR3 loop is CASSYSTGKESPLHF. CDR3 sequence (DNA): TGCGCCAGCAGCTACTCGACAGGGAAAGAGTCACCCCTCCACTTT.

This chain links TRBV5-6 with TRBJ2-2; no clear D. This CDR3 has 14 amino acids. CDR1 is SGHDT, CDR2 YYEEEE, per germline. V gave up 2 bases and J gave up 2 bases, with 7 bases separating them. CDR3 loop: CASSFVANTGELFF. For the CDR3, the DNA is TGTGCCAGCAGCTTCGTAGCTAACACCGGGGAGCTGTTTTTT.

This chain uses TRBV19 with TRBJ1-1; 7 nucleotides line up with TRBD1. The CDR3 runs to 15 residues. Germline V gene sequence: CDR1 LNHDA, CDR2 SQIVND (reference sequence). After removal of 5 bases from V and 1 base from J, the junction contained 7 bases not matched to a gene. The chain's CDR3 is CASSLSQGWNTEAFF. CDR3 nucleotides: TGTGCCAGTAGTCTCTCACAGGGGTGGAACACTGAAGCTTTCTTT.

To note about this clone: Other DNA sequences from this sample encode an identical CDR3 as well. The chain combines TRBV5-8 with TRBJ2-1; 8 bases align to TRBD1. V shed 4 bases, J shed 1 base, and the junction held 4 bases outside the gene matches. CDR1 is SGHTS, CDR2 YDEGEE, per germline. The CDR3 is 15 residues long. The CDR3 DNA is TGTGCCAGCAGCCCAGGACAGGGTTCCTACAATGAGCAGTTCTTC. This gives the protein CASSPGQGSYNEQFF.

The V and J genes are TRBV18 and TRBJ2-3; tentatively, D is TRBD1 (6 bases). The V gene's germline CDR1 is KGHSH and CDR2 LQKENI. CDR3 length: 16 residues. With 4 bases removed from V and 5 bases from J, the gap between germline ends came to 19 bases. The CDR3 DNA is TGTGCCAGCTCACTACAGGACAGATGGGCGTTAGATACGCAGTATTTT. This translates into CASSLQDRWALDTQYF.

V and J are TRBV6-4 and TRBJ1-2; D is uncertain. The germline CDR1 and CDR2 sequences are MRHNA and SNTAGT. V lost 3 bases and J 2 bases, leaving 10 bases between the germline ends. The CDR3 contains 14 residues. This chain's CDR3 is CASSEIYGNYGYTF. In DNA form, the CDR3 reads TGTGCCAGCAGTGAGATTTACGGGAACTATGGCTACACCTTC.

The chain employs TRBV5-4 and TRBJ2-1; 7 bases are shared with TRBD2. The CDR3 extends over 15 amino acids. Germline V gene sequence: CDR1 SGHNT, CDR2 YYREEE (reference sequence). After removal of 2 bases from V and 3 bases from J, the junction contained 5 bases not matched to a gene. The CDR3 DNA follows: TGTGCCAGCAGCTTAGCGGGGCGGTTCTACAATGAGCAGTTCTTC. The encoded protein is CASSLAGRFYNEQFF.